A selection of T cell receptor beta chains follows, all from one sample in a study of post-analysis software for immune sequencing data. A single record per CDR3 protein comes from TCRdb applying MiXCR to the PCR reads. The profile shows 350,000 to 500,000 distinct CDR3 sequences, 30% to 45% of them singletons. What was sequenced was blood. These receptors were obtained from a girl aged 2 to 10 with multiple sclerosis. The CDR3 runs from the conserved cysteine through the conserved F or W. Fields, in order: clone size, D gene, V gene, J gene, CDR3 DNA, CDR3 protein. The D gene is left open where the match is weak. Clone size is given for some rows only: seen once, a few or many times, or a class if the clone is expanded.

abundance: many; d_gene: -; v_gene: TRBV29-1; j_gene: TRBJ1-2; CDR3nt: TGCAGCGTTGATGGGGGTGTGCCGGTCAGAGGCGGCTACACCTTC; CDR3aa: CSVDGGVPVRGGYTF
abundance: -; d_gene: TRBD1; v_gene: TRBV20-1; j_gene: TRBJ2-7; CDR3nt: TGCAGTGCTGGACAGGGGCTCGCCTACGAGCAGTACTTC; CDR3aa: CSAGQGLAYEQYF
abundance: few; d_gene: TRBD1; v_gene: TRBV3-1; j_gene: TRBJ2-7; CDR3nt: TGTGCCAGCAGCCAAGCCGGGACAGGAGCCTACGAGCAGTACTTC; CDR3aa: CASSQAGTGAYEQYF
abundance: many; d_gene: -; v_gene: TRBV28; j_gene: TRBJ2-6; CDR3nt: TGTGCCAGCAACCTAGTCTCTGGGGCCAACGTCCTGACTTTC; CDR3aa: CASNLVSGANVLTF
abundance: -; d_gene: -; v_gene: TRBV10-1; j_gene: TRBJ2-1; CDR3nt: TGCGCCAGCAGTTTAAGCCTACAGGGTTCCTACAATGAGCAGTTCTTC; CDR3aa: CASSLSLQGSYNEQFF
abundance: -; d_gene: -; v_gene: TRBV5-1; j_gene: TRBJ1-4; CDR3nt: TGCGCCAGCAGCGGCGGGACACTCGGTGAAAAACTGTTTTTT; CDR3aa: CASSGGTLGEKLFF
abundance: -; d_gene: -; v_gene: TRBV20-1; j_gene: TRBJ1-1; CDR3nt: TGCAGTGCTAGAGATACCGTGACTGAAGCTTTCTTT; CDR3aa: CSARDTVTEAFF
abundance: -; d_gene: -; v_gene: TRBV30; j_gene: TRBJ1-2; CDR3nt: TGTGCCTGGGACAGCGCTAACTATGGCTACACCTTC; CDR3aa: CAWDSANYGYTF
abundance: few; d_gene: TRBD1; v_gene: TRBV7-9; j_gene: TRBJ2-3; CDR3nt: TGTGCCAGCAGCGGTGAAGGGACAGGGTTCTCAGATACGCAGTATTTT; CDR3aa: CASSGEGTGFSDTQYF
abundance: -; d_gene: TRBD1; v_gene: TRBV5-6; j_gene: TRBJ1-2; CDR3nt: TGTGCCAGCAGCGAAACCCACAGGGGAACTAACTATGGCTACACCTTC; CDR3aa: CASSETHRGTNYGYTF
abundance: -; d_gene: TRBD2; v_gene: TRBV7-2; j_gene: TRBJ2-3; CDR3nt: TGTGCCAGCAGAGCAACTAGCGGGAGGGCCGGTACGCAGTATTTT; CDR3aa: CASRATSGRAGTQYF
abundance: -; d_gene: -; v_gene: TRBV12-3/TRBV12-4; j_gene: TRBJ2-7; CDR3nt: TGTGCCAGCAGGGTGGGGGGATCCGGTTACGAGCAGTACTTC; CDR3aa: CASRVGGSGYEQYF
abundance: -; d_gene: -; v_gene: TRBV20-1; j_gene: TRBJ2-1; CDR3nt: TGCAGTGGCAAGCGAAGCTCCCCCTTCAATGAGCAGTTCTTC; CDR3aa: CSGKRSSPFNEQFF
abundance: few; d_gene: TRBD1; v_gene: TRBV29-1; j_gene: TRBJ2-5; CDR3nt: TGCAGCGTGACAGGGCCCCAAGAGACCCAGTACTTC; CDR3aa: CSVTGPQETQYF
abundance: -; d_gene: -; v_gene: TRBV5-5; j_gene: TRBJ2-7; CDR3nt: TGTGCCAGCAGCTTAGCAGGGTGGACAGAGCAGTACTTC; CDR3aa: CASSLAGWTEQYF
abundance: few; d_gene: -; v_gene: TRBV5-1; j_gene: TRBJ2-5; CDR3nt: TGCGCCAGCAGCTTGGAGCGGATTTTACAAGAGACCCAGTACTTC; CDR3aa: CASSLERILQETQYF
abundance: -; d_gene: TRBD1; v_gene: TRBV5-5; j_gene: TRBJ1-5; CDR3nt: TGTGCCAGCAGCTGGACTTCGACCGGGACAGGGGGTAATCAGCCCCAGCATTTT; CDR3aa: CASSWTSTGTGGNQPQHF
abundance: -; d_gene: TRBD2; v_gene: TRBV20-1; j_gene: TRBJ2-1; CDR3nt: TGCAGTGCTAGCCTCCCCGGGACTAACAATGAGCAGTTCTTC; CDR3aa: CSASLPGTNNEQFF
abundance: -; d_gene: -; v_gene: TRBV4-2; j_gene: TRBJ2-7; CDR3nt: TGTGCCAGCAGCACAAAGCTCGGGGACATGGAGAAGGACGAGCAGTACTTC; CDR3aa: CASSTKLGDMEKDEQYF
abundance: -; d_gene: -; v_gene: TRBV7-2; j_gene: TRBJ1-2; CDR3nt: TGTGCCAGCAGCGCCAGCCGGGTGGCTGGCTACACCTTC; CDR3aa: CASSASRVAGYTF
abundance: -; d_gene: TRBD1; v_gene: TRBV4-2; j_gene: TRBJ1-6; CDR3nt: TGTGCCAGCAGCCAAGCCGGACAGGCGGCGGGACTCCACTTT; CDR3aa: CASSQAGQAAGLHF
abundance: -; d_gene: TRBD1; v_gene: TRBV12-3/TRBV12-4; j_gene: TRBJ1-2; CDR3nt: TGTGCCAGCAGTAGGGACAGCCCCCATGGCTACACCTTC; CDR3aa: CASSRDSPHGYTF
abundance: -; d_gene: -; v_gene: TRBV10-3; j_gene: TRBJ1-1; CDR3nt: TGTGCCATCAGTGAGTCGAACACTGAAGCTTTCTTT; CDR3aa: CAISESNTEAFF
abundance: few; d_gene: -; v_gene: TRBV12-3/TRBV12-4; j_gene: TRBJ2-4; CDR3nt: TGTGCCAGCAGTTTAGAGGAGGCCAAAAACATTCAGTACTTC; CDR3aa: CASSLEEAKNIQYF
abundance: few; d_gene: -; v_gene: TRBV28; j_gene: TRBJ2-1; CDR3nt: TGTGCCAGCAGTCAATACCGACTGAACAATGAGCAGTTCTTC; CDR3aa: CASSQYRLNNEQFF
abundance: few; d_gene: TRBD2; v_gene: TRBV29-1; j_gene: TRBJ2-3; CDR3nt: TGCAGCGCGGGAACAGGGACTAGTACACGCACAGATACGCAGTATTTT; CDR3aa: CSAGTGTSTRTDTQYF
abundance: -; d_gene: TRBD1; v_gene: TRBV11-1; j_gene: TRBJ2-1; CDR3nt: TGTGCCAGCAGCTTAGAGTACAGGGGGAACAATGAGCAGTTCTTC; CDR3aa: CASSLEYRGNNEQFF
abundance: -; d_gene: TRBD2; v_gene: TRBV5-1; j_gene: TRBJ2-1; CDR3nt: TGCGCCAGCAGCCCGACTAGCGGGGGGGCAAAGAATGAGCAGTTCTTC; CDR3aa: CASSPTSGGAKNEQFF